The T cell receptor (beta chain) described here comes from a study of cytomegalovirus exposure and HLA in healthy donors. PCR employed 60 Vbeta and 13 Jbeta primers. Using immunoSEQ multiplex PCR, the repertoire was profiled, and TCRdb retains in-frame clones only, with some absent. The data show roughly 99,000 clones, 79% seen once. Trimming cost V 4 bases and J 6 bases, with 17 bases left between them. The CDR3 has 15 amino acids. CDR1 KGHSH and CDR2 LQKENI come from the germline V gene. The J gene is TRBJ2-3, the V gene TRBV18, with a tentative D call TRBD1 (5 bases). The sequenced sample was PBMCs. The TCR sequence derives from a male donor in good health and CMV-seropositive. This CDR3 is CASSRETALLDTQYF. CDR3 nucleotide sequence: TGTGCCAGCTCACGTGAGACAGCCCTCTTGGATACGCAGTATTTT.